The sample holds a few counts of the clone carrying this T cell receptor beta chain. This record comes from a study of shared clonotypes between healthy human individuals. TCRdb keeps only in-frame clones here, not all; method: immunoSEQ multiplex PCR. This sample carries some 96,000 clones, roughly 45% of them seen once, and the ten largest clones take over 12%. The CDR3 runs 14 residues. From germline, CDR1 is SGHTA and CDR2 FQGNSA. V trimming: 2 bases; J trimming: 6 bases; junction bases outside the gene matches: 5. The clonotype was recovered from a woman aged 40 to 50 in good health. Some clones in this sample may be carry-over from other donors' samples. What was sequenced was PBMCs. The rearrangement uses TRBV7-2 and TRBJ2-7; TRBD2 matches 9 bases. CDR3 loop: CASSLTREGPEQYF. CDR3 DNA sequence: TGTGCCAGCAGCTTAACGCGGGAGGGCCCCGAGCAGTACTTC.